Listed here is a single T cell receptor (beta chain). Its cognate antigen is unknown. The TRB libraries of cDNA were built by UMI-labeled 5' RACE. TCRdb processed the 5' RACE reads again and assigns one entry to each CDR3 protein, with no DNA. Its listing shows tens of thousands of distinct CDR3 sequences. These data come from a study of CXCR3-negative and CXCR3-positive naive CD8 T cells. Germline V gene data show CDR1 as MGHRA and CDR2 as YSYEKL. The CDR3 spans 16 residues. Triplicates of 300,000 or so cells were sorted from each CD8+ T cell subset. Naive CD8+ T lymphocytes were specified as CD45RO-CCR7+CD27+CD95-. General study results and limits: Naive CXCR3-negative cells resembled naive CXCR3-positive cells in TRBV-TRBJ usage; memory cells differed. Naive subsets expressed similar surface CD5; TRB CDR3 features served to infer TCR strength.

J is TRBJ2-7 and V is TRBV4-1. The sequence came from a human donor in good health. Some clones in this sample may be carry-over from other donors' samples. Sequenced input: naive CXCR3- CD8+ T cells from blood. The subset is: CD45RO-CCR7+CD27+CD95- naive CD8+ T cells lacking CXCR3 (TNR3-). The CDR3 spells CASSQRFPGASYEQYF.